This entry lists 10 T cell receptor beta chains sequenced from one sample in a study of blood T cell repertoires in COVID-19. Sequenced by immunoSEQ multiplex PCR; TCRdb stores in-frame clones only, minus some. The repertoire holds 200,000 to 250,000 clones, with more than 75% as singletons. Sequenced input: peripheral blood. The receptors were gathered from a woman between 65 and 79 years old with COVID-19, enrolled during active disease.

The chain carries TRBV18 and TRBJ1-1; 8 nucleotides line up with TRBD1. Per germline, CDR1 KGHSH and CDR2 LQKENI. CDR3 size: 14 residues. The trim removed 6 bases at V and 5 bases at J, leaving 8 bases unmatched. The DNA of the CDR3 is TGTGCCAGCTCCCCCGGACAGGGAAGGACTGAAGCTTTCTTT. It codes for CASSPGQGRTEAFF.

The chain has TRBV5-1 and TRBJ1-1, with D unclear. This CDR3 spans 14 amino acids. Trimming removed 2 bases from V and 4 bases from J, with 12 bases in between. Germline CDR1 is SGHRS and CDR2 is YFSETQ. The CDR3 DNA reads as TGCGCCAGCAGCTTTGAGGTGGGGAGCACTGAAGCTTTCTTT. Translating it yields CASSFEVGSTEAFF.

V and J are TRBV27 and TRBJ1-5, with D possibly TRBD1 on 5 matching bases. The CDR3 has 15 residues. Trimming pared 6 bases from V and 7 bases from J, leaving 19 bases between. Germline lookup yields CDR1 MNHEY and CDR2 SMNVEV (reference sequence). The CDR3, as DNA: TGTGCCAGCAGGCCCATCGGGGGAAACGGGCAGCCCCAGCATTTT. As protein: CASRPIGGNGQPQHF.

Only one count was recorded for this clone. The rearrangement links TRBV3-1 (or the pseudogene TRBV3-2) to TRBJ1-4; 7 nucleotides line up with TRBD1. The V gene end was trimmed by 2 bases and the J gene end by 7 bases; junction bases not matched to a gene: 4. CDR1 is LGHDT, CDR2 YNNKEL, per germline (reference sequence). The CDR3 spans 14 residues. The CDR3, as DNA: TGTGCCAGCAGCCAAAAACAGGGGAGTGAAAAACTGTTTTTT. Translation gives CASSQKQGSEKLFF.

This clone was recorded a few times. The genes are TRBV5-8 and TRBJ2-7; D possibly corresponds to TRBD1 (6 bases). V was pared by 0 bases and J by 7 bases, with 11 bases between. This CDR3 comprises 13 residues. The germline gives CDR1 SGHTS, CDR2 YDEGEE. DNA for the CDR3: TGTGCCAGCAGCTTGGGTTCCAGGGGAGAGCAGTACTTC. It encodes CASSLGSRGEQYF.

The V and J genes are TRBV5-1 and TRBJ1-1; no reliable D call. The CDR3 runs 14 residues. The V gene's germline CDR1 is SGHRS and CDR2 YFSETQ. The V end was cut by 5 bases, the J end by 2 bases, with 13 bases between. The CDR3 loop is CASSPRRVNTEAFF. CDR3 DNA: TGCGCCAGCAGTCCCCGACGGGTAAACACTGAAGCTTTCTTT.

The chain is built from TRBV11-2 and TRBJ2-7; 16 bases agree with TRBD2. Germline V lookup: CDR1 SGHAT, CDR2 FQNNGV. The ends lost 5 bases at V and 4 bases at J; junction bases unmatched: 8. This CDR3 contains 17 residues. The CDR3 DNA is TGTGCCAGCAGCCCAGGGACTAGCGGGAGGGCCGCTTACGAGCAGTACTTC. Translated, it gives CASSPGTSGRAAYEQYF.

This rearrangement joins TRBV29-1 to TRBJ2-2, with D unclear. Between the trimmed V and J ends, which lost 6 bases and 4 bases, there was a span of 15 bases. The CDR3 contains 14 residues. Germline V gene data show CDR1 as SQVTM and CDR2 as ANQGSEA. CDR3 bases: TGCAGCGTCCCGGGTCCGTGGGTCACCGGGGAGCTGTTTTTT. Translated, it gives CSVPGPWVTGELFF.

The rearrangement links TRBV2 to TRBJ1-2; D remains ambiguous. Germline values: CDR1 SNHLY, CDR2 FYNNEI. This CDR3 contains 13 residues. V was shortened by 0 bases and J by 2 bases, with 4 bases between the two germline ends. Written as DNA, the CDR3 is TGTGCCAGCAGTGAAGCCCAGAACTATGGCTACACCTTC. Translation: CASSEAQNYGYTF.

About this clone: This sample also contains other DNA sequences that code for the same CDR3. The V and J genes are TRBV5-1 and TRBJ2-2; D possibly corresponds to TRBD1 (5 bases). Germline V lookup: CDR1 SGHRS, CDR2 YFSETQ. This CDR3 is 13 amino acids long. V was cut by 2 bases and J by 4 bases, with 6 bases left in between. The CDR3 sequence: CASSFQGTGELFF. In DNA form, the CDR3 reads TGCGCCAGCAGCTTTCAGGGCACCGGGGAGCTGTTTTTT.